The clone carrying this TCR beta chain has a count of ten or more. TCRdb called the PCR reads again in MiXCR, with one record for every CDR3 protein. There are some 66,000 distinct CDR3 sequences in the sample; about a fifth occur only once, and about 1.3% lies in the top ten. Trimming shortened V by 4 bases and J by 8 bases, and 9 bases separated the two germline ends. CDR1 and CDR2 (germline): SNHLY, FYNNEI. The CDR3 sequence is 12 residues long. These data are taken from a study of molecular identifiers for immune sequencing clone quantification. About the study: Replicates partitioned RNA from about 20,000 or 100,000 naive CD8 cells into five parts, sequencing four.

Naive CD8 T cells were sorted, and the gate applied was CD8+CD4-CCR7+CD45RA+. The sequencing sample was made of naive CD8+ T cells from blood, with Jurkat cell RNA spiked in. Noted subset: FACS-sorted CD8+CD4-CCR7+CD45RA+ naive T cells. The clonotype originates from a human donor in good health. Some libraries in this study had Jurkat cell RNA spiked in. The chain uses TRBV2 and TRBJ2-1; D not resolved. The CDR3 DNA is TGTGCCAGCAGTGGAGTGGGCCATGAGCAGTTCTTC. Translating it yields CASSGVGHEQFF.